The 21 T cell receptor beta chains below were found in one sample sequenced in a study of blood T cell repertoires in COVID-19. The protocol was immunoSEQ multiplex PCR, while the TCRdb copy is restricted to in-frame clones and leaves out a portion. Among 75,000 to 100,000 clones listed, over 75% were seen once. What was sequenced was peripheral blood. The receptors were sampled from a human donor with acute or convalescent COVID-19. The donor label of this sample is uncertain.

This chain links TRBV14 with TRBJ1-2, with TRBD1 identical over 10 bases. CDR1 SGHDN and CDR2 FVKESK come from the germline V gene. J was trimmed by 8 bases and V by 1 base; bases with no gene match: 7. The CDR3 contains 15 residues. This CDR3 is CASSQAGTGVGGYTF. The CDR3 region has the DNA TGTGCCAGCAGCCAAGCCGGGACAGGGGTGGGCGGCTACACCTTC.

V gene TRBV19 combines with J gene TRBJ1-1, with 8 bases matching TRBD1. The CDR3 runs 15 residues. Germline CDR1 is LNHDA and CDR2 is SQIVND (reference sequence). V trimming: 3 bases; J trimming: 5 bases; junction bases outside the gene matches: 8. Written as DNA, the CDR3 is TGTGCCAGTAGTATGGTGAGCAGGGGGCAAACTGAAGCTTTCTTT. This codes for CASSMVSRGQTEAFF. The full variable domain, its missing parts supplied by reference TRBV19 and TRBJ1-1, is DGGITQSPKYLFRKEGQNVTLSCEQNLNHDAMYWYRQDPGQGLRLIYYSQIVNDFQKGDIAEGYSVSREKKESFPLTVTSAQKNPTAFYLCASSMVSRGQTEAFFGQGTRLTVV.

About this clone: A junction end diverges from the germline sequence, so it may reflect a read error. Other DNA sequences within the sample encode an identical CDR3. This chain joins TRBV29-1 and TRBJ1-2, with D perhaps matching TRBD1 (6 bases). The length of the CDR3 is 14 residues. Germline CDR1 reads SQVTM; CDR2 reads ANQGSEA. The CDR3 DNA sequence: TGCAGCGTTGAATCACAGGGACGGGGCTATGGCTATACCTTC. Translated: CSVESQGRGYGYTF.

The J gene is TRBJ2-7, the V gene TRBV15; D possibly corresponds to TRBD1 (6 bases). The germline V gene has CDR1 LNHNV and CDR2 YYDKDF (reference sequence). This CDR3 has 16 amino acids. Deletions cut 4 bases from V and 1 base from J, with 17 bases between. Here the CDR3 DNA reads TGTGCCACCAGCATGACGGGCCCTAGGGGGTCCTACGAGCAGTACTTC. This gives the protein CATSMTGPRGSYEQYF.

This sequence joins TRBV19 and TRBJ1-6, with D possibly matching TRBD1 (5 bases). Per germline, CDR1 LNHDA and CDR2 SQIVND (reference sequence). The CDR3 sequence is 13 residues long. Trimming left V 7 bases short and J 6 bases short, with 10 bases between. CDR3 coding DNA: TGTGCCAGTACACCTCAGGGTAATTCACCCCTCCACTTT. Amino acid sequence: CASTPQGNSPLHF.

J is TRBJ2-2 and V is TRBV9, with TRBD1 matching over 7 bases. Germline V gives CDR1 SGDLS, CDR2 YYNGEE. The CDR3 runs to 16 residues. The junction had 6 bases not matched to a gene; V was cut back by 4 bases and J by 0 bases. The CDR3 sequence is CASSLTGTANTGELFF. The CDR3 DNA is TGTGCCAGCAGCCTTACTGGGACAGCGAACACCGGGGAGCTGTTTTTT.

The chain is built from TRBV6-5 and TRBJ1-4; no clear D. There are 13 residues in the CDR3. V was clipped by 6 bases and J by 10 bases, with 15 bases between them. In germline, CDR1 is MNHEY, CDR2 SVGAGI. CDR3 sequence (DNA): TGTGCCAGCAGGACACTCTCTCTTGTAAAACTGTTTTTT. This translates into CASRTLSLVKLFF.

The CDR3 is CASSLDRGHETQYF. CDR3 bases: TGCGCCAGCAGCTTGGACAGGGGGCACGAGACCCAGTACTTC. The rearrangement joins TRBV5-1 to TRBJ2-5; 9 bases match TRBD1. Germline CDR1 reads SGHRS; CDR2 reads YFSETQ. CDR3 length equals 14 residues. Unmatched junction bases numbered 2, after V lost 0 bases and J lost 5 bases. The entire variable domain, with the rest obtained from reference TRBV5-1 and TRBJ2-5, is as follows: KAGVTQTPRYLIKTRGQQVTLSCSPISGHRSVSWYQQTPGQGLQFLFEYFSETQRNKGNFPGRFSGRQFSNSRSEMNVSTLELGDSALYLCASSLDRGHETQYFGPGTRLLVL.

In this sample, this clone turned up once. The chain joins TRBV11-2 to TRBJ2-7; 11 bases match TRBD1. The germline V gene encodes CDR1 SGHAT and CDR2 FQNNGV. J gave up 5 bases and V 8 bases, and 11 bases lay outside the gene matches. The CDR3 is 15 amino acids. DNA of the CDR3: TGTGCCAGCCTCAAGGGGACAGGGGGTCGGAACGAGCAGTACTTC. It codes for CASLKGTGGRNEQYF.

This chain links TRBV30 with TRBJ1-6; D is unclear. CDR3 size: 13 residues. V shed 0 bases and J shed 7 bases, with 7 bases lying between them. Looked up from germline, CDR1 is GTSNPN and CDR2 is SVGIG (reference sequence). The CDR3 DNA follows: TGTGCCTGGAGTGTACTATCCAATTCACCCCTCCACTTT. Translation gives CAWSVLSNSPLHF. The full variable domain, in which reference TRBV30 and TRBJ1-6 provide the parts outside the CDR3, is SQTIHQWPATLVQPVGSPLSLECTVEGTSNPNLYWYRQAAGRGLQLLFYSVGIGQISSEVPQNLSASRPQDRQFILSSKKLLLSDSGFYLCAWSVLSNSPLHFGNGTRLTVT.

The chain has TRBV5-1 and TRBJ2-7; TRBD2 agrees at 7 bases. The CDR3 has 15 residues. V trimming: 4 bases; J trimming: 9 bases; junction bases outside the gene matches: 16. Germline CDR1 reads SGHRS; CDR2 reads YFSETQ. The CDR3 region is CASSLQTGGETGQYF. DNA for the CDR3: TGCGCCAGCAGCCTCCAGACGGGAGGCGAAACCGGGCAGTACTTC. Filled out from reference TRBV5-1 and TRBJ2-7, the complete variable domain reads KAGVTQTPRYLIKTRGQQVTLSCSPISGHRSVSWYQQTPGQGLQFLFEYFSETQRNKGNFPGRFSGRQFSNSRSEMNVSTLELGDSALYLCASSLQTGGETGQYFGPGTRLTVT.

The chain recombines TRBV11-2 with TRBJ2-2, with D perhaps TRBD1 (5 bases). The germline V and J ends were trimmed by 6 bases and 5 bases, with 16 bases remaining between them. The germline gives CDR1 SGHAT, CDR2 FQNNGV. The CDR3 runs 15 residues. CDR3 sequence reads: CASSYRSTGTGELFF. In nucleotides, the CDR3 is TGTGCCAGCAGTTACAGGTCTACTGGGACCGGGGAGCTGTTTTTT.

In this sample, this clone turned up once. As DNA, the CDR3 is TGTGCCAGCAGTTACGTAGGGGGCACTGAAGCTTTCTTT. It translates to CASSYVGGTEAFF. The genes are TRBV6-5 and TRBJ1-1; the D gene is possibly TRBD1 (6 bases). V lost 2 bases to trimming and J lost 4 bases, with 8 bases between them. In germline, CDR1 is MNHEY, CDR2 SVGAGI. The CDR3 is 13 residues long.

The chain carries TRBV3-1 (or the pseudogene TRBV3-2) and TRBJ2-3; 8 bases are a match to TRBD2. Germline V gene data show CDR1 as LGHDT and CDR2 as YNNKEL (reference sequence). This CDR3 contains 17 residues. The trim removed 1 base at V and 1 base at J, leaving 7 bases unmatched. CDR3 protein: CASSQGGLALGTDTQYF. CDR3 DNA: TGTGCCAGCAGCCAAGGAGGACTAGCTCTGGGCACAGATACGCAGTATTTT.

This clone occurred once. The chain joins TRBV24-1 to TRBJ1-2; 9 bases are a match to TRBD1. The CDR3 consists of 15 residues. Germline loops: CDR1 KGHDR, CDR2 SFDVKD. V shed 4 bases, J shed 8 bases, and the junction held 10 bases outside the gene matches. The CDR3 DNA reads TGTGCCACCAGTGACCCTACCACAGGGGGCCAGGGCTACACCTTC. This encodes CATSDPTTGGQGYTF.

The V gene is TRBV27, the J gene TRBJ1-1; a possible D gene is TRBD1 (5 bases). Per germline, CDR1 MNHEY and CDR2 SMNVEV (reference sequence). This CDR3 comprises 14 residues. Trimming took off 2 bases at V and 4 bases at J, with 11 bases between the two ends. CDR3 sequence: CASSLLGGGTEAFF. Here the CDR3 DNA reads TGTGCCAGCAGTTTACTCGGGGGAGGCACTGAAGCTTTCTTT.

This clone occurred a few times. The chain joins TRBV19 to TRBJ2-2; the D is unclear. Germline V gene data show CDR1 as LNHDA and CDR2 as SQIVND (reference sequence). V lost 6 bases, J lost 1 base, and 6 bases lay in between. The CDR3 length is 13 residues. The CDR3 here is CASSALNTGELFF. The CDR3 nucleotides are TGTGCCAGTAGCGCGTTGAACACCGGGGAGCTGTTTTTT. The full variable domain, its missing parts supplied by reference TRBV19 and TRBJ2-2, is DGGITQSPKYLFRKEGQNVTLSCEQNLNHDAMYWYRQDPGQGLRLIYYSQIVNDFQKGDIAEGYSVSREKKESFPLTVTSAQKNPTAFYLCASSALNTGELFFGEGSRLTVL.

In DNA form, the CDR3 reads TGTGCCAGCACGAGCTGGCCAGCGGGGGGGCTGGAGACCCAGTACTTC. Translating gives CASTSWPAGGLETQYF. The chain combines TRBV28 with TRBJ2-5, with TRBD2 matching 10 bases. Per the germline V gene, CDR1 is MDHEN and CDR2 is SYDVKM. The CDR3 is made up of 16 amino acids. The ends lost 7 bases at V and 5 bases at J; junction bases unmatched: 13.

The chain couples TRBV6-5 to TRBJ1-4, with D possibly matching TRBD1 (6 bases). The V end lost 6 bases, the J end lost 3 bases, and 11 bases lay between the germline ends. CDR1 is MNHEY, CDR2 SVGAGI, per germline. The CDR3 runs 14 residues. The CDR3 DNA reads TGTGCCAGCAGCGAGGGACACGCTAATGAAAAACTGTTTTTT. It translates to CASSEGHANEKLFF.

This chain uses TRBV5-5 with TRBJ1-2; 8 bases are a match to TRBD1. From germline, CDR1 is SGHKS and CDR2 YYEKEE (reference sequence). This CDR3 has 13 residues. V was pared by 4 bases and J by 5 bases, with 4 bases of the junction left unmatched. The CDR3 region is CASSIQGAYGYTF. The DNA for the CDR3 is TGTGCCAGCAGCATTCAGGGGGCATATGGCTACACCTTC.

This clone has more than one count but fewer than ten. This chain connects TRBV5-1 to TRBJ2-3; 9 bases are shared with TRBD2. Germline CDR1 is SGHRS and CDR2 is YFSETQ. The CDR3 is 16 residues long. V dropped 0 bases and J dropped 5; count of bases not matched to a gene: 7. The CDR3 loop reads CASSLEAGGPGDTQYF. The CDR3 nucleotides are TGCGCCAGCAGCTTGGAGGCGGGGGGGCCGGGAGATACGCAGTATTTT.